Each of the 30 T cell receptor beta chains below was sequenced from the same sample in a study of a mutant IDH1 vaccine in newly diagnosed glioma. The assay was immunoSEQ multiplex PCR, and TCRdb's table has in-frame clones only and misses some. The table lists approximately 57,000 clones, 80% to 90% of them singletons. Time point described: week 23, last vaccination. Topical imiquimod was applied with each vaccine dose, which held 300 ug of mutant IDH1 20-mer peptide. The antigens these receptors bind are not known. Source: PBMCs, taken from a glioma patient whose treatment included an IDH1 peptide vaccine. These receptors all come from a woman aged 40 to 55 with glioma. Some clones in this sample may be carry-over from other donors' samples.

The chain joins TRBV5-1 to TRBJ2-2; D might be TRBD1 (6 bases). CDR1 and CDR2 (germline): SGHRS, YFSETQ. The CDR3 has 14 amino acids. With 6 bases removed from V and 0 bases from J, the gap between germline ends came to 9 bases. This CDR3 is CASKGEPNTGELFF. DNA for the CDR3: TGCGCCAGCAAGGGGGAACCGAACACCGGGGAGCTGTTTTTT.

The CDR3 sequence is CASSELGQGNAGELFF. CDR3 in DNA: TGTGCCAGCAGTGAGCTGGGACAGGGAAATGCCGGGGAGCTGTTTTTT. The rearrangement uses TRBV2 and TRBJ2-2, with 9 bases fitting TRBD1. CDR1 is SNHLY, CDR2 FYNNEI, per germline. The trim removed 3 bases at V and 6 bases at J, leaving 8 bases unmatched. The CDR3 loop spans 16 amino acids.

CDR3 DNA sequence: TGTGCCTGGACCGACAGCAGGCAGGGTCAGCCCCAGCATTTT. It codes for CAWTDSRQGQPQHF. The chain joins TRBV30 to TRBJ1-5; D perhaps matches TRBD1 (5 bases). Germline V gene lookup returns CDR1 GTSNPN and CDR2 SVGIG (reference sequence). The ends were cut back, 4 bases at V and 6 bases at J, with 16 bases in the middle. The CDR3 runs 14 residues.

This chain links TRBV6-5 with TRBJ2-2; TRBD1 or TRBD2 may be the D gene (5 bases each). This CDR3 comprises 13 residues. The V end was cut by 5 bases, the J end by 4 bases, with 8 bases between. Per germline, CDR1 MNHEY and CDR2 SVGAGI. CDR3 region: CASSGDPTGELFF. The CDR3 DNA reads TGTGCCAGCAGTGGGGACCCCACCGGGGAGCTGTTTTTT.

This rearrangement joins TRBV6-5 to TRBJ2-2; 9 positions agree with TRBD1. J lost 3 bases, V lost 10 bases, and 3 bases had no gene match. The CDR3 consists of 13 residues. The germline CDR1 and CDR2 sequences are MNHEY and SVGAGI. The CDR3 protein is CATGQGHTGELFF. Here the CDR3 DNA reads TGTGCCACCGGACAGGGGCACACCGGGGAGCTGTTTTTT.

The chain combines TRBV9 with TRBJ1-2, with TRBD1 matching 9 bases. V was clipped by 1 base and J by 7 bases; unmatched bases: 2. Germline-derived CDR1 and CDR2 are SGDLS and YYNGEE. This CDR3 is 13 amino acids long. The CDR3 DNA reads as TGTGCCAGCAGCGTAACGACAGGGGGTGGCTACACCTTC. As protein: CASSVTTGGGYTF. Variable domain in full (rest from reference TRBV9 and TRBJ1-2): DSGVTQTPKHLITATGQRVTLRCSPRSGDLSVYWYQQSLDQGLQFLIQYYNGEERAKGNILERFSAQQFPDLHSELNLSSLELGDSALYFCASSVTTGGGYTFGSGTRLTVV.

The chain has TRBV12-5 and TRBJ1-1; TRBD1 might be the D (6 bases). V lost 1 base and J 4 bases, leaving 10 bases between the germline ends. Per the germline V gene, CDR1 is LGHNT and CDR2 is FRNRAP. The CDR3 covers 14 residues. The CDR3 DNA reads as TGTGCTAGTGGTTTGGGGGGGCGAGGCACTGAAGCTTTCTTT. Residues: CASGLGGRGTEAFF.

The CDR3 spells CASSPQGWDGYTF. CDR3 in DNA: TGTGCCAGCAGCCCACAGGGTTGGGATGGCTACACCTTC. The chain uses TRBV5-6 and TRBJ1-2; tentative D call: TRBD1 (6 bases). Trimming stripped 4 bases from V and 6 bases from J, with 13 bases between. The CDR3 loop spans 13 amino acids. The germline CDR1 and CDR2 sequences are SGHDT and YYEEEE.

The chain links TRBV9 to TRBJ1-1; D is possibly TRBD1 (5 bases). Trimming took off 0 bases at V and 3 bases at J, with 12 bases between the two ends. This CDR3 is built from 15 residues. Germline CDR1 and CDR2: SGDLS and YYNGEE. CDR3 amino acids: CASSVDGGRDTEAFF. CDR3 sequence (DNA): TGTGCCAGCAGCGTAGACGGGGGGAGGGACACTGAAGCTTTCTTT. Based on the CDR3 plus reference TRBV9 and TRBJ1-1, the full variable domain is DSGVTQTPKHLITATGQRVTLRCSPRSGDLSVYWYQQSLDQGLQFLIQYYNGEERAKGNILERFSAQQFPDLHSELNLSSLELGDSALYFCASSVDGGRDTEAFFGQGTRLTVV.

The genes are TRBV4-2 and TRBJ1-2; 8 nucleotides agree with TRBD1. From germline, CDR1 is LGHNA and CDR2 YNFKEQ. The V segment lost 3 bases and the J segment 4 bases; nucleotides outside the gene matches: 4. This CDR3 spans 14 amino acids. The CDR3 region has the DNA TGTGCCAGCAGCCAGCCGACAGGGGCCTATGGCTACACCTTC. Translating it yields CASSQPTGAYGYTF.

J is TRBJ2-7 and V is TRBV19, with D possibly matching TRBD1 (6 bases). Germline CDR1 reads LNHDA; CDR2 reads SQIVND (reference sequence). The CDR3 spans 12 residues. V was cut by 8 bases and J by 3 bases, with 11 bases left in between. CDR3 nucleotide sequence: TGTGCCAGTTCCACAGGGTTCTACGAGCAGTACTTC. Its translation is CASSTGFYEQYF.

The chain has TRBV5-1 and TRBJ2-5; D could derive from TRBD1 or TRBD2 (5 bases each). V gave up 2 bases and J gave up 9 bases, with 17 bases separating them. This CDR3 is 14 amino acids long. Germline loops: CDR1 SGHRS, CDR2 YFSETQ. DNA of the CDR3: TGCGCCAGCAGCTTTGTGGGGGACCAAGGGGCCCAGTACTTC. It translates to CASSFVGDQGAQYF.

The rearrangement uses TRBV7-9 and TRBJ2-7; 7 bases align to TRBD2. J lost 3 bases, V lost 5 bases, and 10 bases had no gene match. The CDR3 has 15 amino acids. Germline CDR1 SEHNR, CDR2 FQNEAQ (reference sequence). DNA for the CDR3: TGTGCCAGCAGCCCCGGGAGGACGGGTAACTACGAGCAGTACTTC. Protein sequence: CASSPGRTGNYEQYF.

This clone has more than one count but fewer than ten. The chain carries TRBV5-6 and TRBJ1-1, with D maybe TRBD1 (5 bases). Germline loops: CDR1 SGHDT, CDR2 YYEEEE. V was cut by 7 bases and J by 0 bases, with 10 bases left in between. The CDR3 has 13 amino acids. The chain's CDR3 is CASETGMNTEAFF. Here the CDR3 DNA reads TGTGCCAGCGAAACAGGCATGAACACTGAAGCTTTCTTT.

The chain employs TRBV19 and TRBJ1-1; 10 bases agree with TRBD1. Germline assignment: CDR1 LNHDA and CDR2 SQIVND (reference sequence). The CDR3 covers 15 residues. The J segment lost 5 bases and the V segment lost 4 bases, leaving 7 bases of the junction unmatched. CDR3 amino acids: CASSTPTGGSTEAFF. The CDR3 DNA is TGTGCCAGTAGTACCCCGACAGGGGGCTCTACTGAAGCTTTCTTT.

The CDR3 region has the DNA TGTGCCAGCAGCGCCGCGGCGGGGGCCTCCACAGATACGCAGTATTTT. It codes for CASSAAAGASTDTQYF. The V and J genes are TRBV9 and TRBJ2-3; D might be TRBD2 (7 bases). V was shortened by 3 bases and J by 2 bases, with 16 bases between the two germline ends. CDR3 length: 16 amino acids. The germline V gene has CDR1 SGDLS and CDR2 YYNGEE.

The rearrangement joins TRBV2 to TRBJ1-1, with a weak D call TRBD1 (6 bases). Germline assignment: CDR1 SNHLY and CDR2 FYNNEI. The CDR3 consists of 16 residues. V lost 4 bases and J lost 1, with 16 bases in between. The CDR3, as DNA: TGTGCCAGCAGTGTAATGGGGCAGGGGCCGAACACTGAAGCTTTCTTT. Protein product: CASSVMGQGPNTEAFF.

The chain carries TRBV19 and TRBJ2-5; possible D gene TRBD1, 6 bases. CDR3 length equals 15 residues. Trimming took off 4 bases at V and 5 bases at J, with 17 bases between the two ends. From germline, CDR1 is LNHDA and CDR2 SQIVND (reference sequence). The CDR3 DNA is TGTGCCAGTAGTAGCCCTTGGGACACTTTCGAGACCCAGTACTTC. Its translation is CASSSPWDTFETQYF.

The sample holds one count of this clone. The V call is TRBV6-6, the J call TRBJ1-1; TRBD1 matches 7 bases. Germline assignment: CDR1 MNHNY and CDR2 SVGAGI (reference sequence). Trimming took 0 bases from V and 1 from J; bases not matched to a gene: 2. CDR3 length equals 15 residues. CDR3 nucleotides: TGTGCCAGCAGTTACTCGGGACAGTCGAACACTGAAGCTTTCTTT. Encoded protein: CASSYSGQSNTEAFF.

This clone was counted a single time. The chain's CDR3 is CASSIQGISYEQYF. The CDR3 region has the DNA TGTGCCAGTAGTATTCAGGGGATATCCTACGAGCAGTACTTC. The chain links TRBV19 to TRBJ2-7; TRBD1 is a possible D gene (6 bases). The CDR3 has 14 residues. The V and J ends lost 3 bases and 1 base respectively, with 10 bases between them. CDR1 LNHDA and CDR2 SQIVND come from the germline V gene (reference sequence).

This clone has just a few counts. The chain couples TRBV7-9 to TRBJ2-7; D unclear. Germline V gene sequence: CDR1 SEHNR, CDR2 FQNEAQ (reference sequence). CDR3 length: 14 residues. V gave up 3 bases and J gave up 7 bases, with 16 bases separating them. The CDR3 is CASSLRPSDGEQYF. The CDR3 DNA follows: TGTGCCAGCAGCTTGAGGCCTTCGGACGGGGAGCAGTACTTC.

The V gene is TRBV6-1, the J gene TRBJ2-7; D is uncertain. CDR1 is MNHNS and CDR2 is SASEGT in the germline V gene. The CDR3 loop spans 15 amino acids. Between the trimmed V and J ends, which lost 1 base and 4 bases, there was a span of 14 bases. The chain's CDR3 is CASSEGSNHAYEQYF. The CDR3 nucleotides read TGTGCCAGCAGTGAAGGGTCGAATCATGCTTACGAGCAGTACTTC.

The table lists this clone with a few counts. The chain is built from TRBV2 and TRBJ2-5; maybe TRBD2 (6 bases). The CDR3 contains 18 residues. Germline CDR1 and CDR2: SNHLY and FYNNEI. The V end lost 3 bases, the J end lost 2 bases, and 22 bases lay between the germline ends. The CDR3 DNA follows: TGTGCCAGCAGTGAGTTTTCTAGCGACACTATCCGTCAAGAGACCCAGTACTTC. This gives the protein CASSEFSSDTIRQETQYF. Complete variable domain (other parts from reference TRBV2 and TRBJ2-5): EPEVTQTPSHQVTQMGQEVILRCVPISNHLYFYWYRQILGQKVEFLVSFYNNEISEKSEIFDDQFSVERPDGSNFTLKIRSTKLEDSAMYFCASSEFSSDTIRQETQYFGPGTRLLVL.

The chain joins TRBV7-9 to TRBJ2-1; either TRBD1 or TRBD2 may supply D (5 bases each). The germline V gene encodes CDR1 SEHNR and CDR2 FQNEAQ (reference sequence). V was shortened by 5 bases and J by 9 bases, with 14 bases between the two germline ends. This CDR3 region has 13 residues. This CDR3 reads CASSRDGAGEQFF. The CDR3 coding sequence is TGTGCCAGCAGCCGGGACGGGGCCGGTGAGCAGTTCTTC.

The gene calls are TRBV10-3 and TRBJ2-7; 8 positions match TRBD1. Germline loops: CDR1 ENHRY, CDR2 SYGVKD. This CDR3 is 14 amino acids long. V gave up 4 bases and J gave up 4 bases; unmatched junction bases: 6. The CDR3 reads CAISADRAWYEQYF. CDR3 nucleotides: TGTGCCATCAGTGCGGACAGGGCCTGGTACGAGCAGTACTTC.

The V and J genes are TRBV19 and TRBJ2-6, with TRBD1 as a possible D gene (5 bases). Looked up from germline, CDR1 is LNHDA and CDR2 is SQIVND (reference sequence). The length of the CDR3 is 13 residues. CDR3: CASRGRGANVLTF. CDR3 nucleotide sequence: TGTGCTTCAAGGGGTCGGGGGGCCAACGTCCTGACTTTC.

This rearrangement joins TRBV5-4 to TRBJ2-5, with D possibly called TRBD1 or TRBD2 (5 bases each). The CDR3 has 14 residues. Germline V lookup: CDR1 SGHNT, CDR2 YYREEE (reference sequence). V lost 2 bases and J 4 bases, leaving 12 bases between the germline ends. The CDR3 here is CASSFRDQPETQYF. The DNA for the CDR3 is TGTGCCAGCAGCTTCCGGGACCAACCAGAGACCCAGTACTTC.

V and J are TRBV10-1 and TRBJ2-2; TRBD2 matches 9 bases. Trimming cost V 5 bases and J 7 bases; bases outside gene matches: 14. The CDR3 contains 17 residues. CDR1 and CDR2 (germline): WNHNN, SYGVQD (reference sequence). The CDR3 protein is CASSFPSSSGGIGELFF. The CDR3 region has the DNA TGCGCCAGCAGTTTCCCCTCATCCAGCGGGGGGATCGGGGAGCTGTTTTTT.

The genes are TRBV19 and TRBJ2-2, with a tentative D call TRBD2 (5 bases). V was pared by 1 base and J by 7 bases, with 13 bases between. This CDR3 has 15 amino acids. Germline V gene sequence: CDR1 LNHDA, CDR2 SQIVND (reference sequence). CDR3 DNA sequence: TGTGCCAGTAGTATAGGTCTAGCCTATGGCGGGGAGCTGTTTTTT. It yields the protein CASSIGLAYGGELFF. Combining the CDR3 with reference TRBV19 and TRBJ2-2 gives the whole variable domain DGGITQSPKYLFRKEGQNVTLSCEQNLNHDAMYWYRQDPGQGLRLIYYSQIVNDFQKGDIAEGYSVSREKKESFPLTVTSAQKNPTAFYLCASSIGLAYGGELFFGEGSRLTVL.

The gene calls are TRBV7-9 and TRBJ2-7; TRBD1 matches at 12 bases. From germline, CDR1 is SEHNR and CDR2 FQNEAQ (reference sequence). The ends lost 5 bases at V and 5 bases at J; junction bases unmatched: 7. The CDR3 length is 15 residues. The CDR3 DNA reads TGTGCCAGCAGCCACCGGGACAGGGGGCCCAACGAGCAGTACTTC. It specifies CASSHRDRGPNEQYF.